Listed below are T cell receptor beta chains from one sample, sequenced in a study of read filtering for tumor transcriptome and immune sequencing. TCRdb reprocessed the reads via MiXCR and lists one record per CDR3 protein. The sample consists of 15,000 to 20,000 distinct CDR3 sequences, approximately 20% of them appearing once. Sequences were obtained from a population of CD138-negative cells sorted from bone marrow. These receptors all come from a donor aged 40 or over with multiple myeloma. The CDR3 runs from the conserved cysteine through the conserved F or W. D genes are given only for firm matches. Clone size is given for some rows only: seen once, a few or many times, or a class if the clone is expanded.

clone_size: many; j_call: TRBJ2-1; v_call: TRBV20-1; d_call: NA; cdr3_nt: TGCAGTGCTAGAGATCGGGGCGGCCCATACAATGAGCAGTTCTTC; cdr3_aa: CSARDRGGPYNEQFF
clone_size: many; j_call: TRBJ2-1; v_call: TRBV7-2; d_call: NA; cdr3_nt: TGTGCCAGCAGCTACGAAAGAGGAAGAGGCGTTAATGAGCAGTTCTTC; cdr3_aa: CASSYERGRGVNEQFF
clone_size: many; j_call: TRBJ2-1; v_call: TRBV29-1; d_call: TRBD1; cdr3_nt: TGCAGCGTCGACAGGGTTCGAAGAGAGCAGTTCTTC; cdr3_aa: CSVDRVRREQFF
clone_size: many; j_call: TRBJ2-5; v_call: TRBV14; d_call: NA; cdr3_nt: TGTGCCAGCAGCCATTTTCAGAAAGAGACCCAGTACTTC; cdr3_aa: CASSHFQKETQYF
clone_size: many; j_call: TRBJ2-2; v_call: TRBV20-1; d_call: NA; cdr3_nt: TGCAGTGCTAGAGATTCCGGGACCGGGGAGCTGTTTTTT; cdr3_aa: CSARDSGTGELFF
clone_size: few; j_call: TRBJ2-7; v_call: TRBV4-2; d_call: NA; cdr3_nt: TGTGCCAGCAGCCCCCTAGGACAGACCTACGAGCAGTACTTC; cdr3_aa: CASSPLGQTYEQYF
clone_size: many; j_call: TRBJ2-2; v_call: TRBV29-1; d_call: NA; cdr3_nt: TGCAGCGTGGGGGGCCTTGACGGGTCGGAGACCGGGGAGCTGTTTTTT; cdr3_aa: CSVGGLDGSETGELFF
clone_size: many; j_call: TRBJ1-3; v_call: TRBV28; d_call: NA; cdr3_nt: TGTGCCAGCAGTTTCACACAGGGAGGAAACACCATATATTTT; cdr3_aa: CASSFTQGGNTIYF
clone_size: NA; j_call: TRBJ2-7; v_call: TRBV18; d_call: NA; cdr3_nt: TGTGCCAGCTCGATCTCAACAGGGACCTACGAGCAGTACTTC; cdr3_aa: CASSISTGTYEQYF
clone_size: NA; j_call: TRBJ2-1; v_call: TRBV6-2/TRBV6-3; d_call: TRBD2; cdr3_nt: TGTGCCCGCAGTAAAGGGACTAGCAGGAGTAAGGGGAACTTCTTC; cdr3_aa: CARSKGTSRSKGNFF
clone_size: NA; j_call: TRBJ1-5; v_call: TRBV7-2; d_call: NA; cdr3_nt: TGTGCCAGCAGCTACTATAGCGATCAGCCCCAGCATTTT; cdr3_aa: CASSYYSDQPQHF
clone_size: NA; j_call: TRBJ1-4; v_call: TRBV3-1; d_call: TRBD1; cdr3_nt: TGTGCCATCAGCCCGACAGGGGGGGGTGAAAAACTGTTTTTT; cdr3_aa: CAISPTGGGEKLFF
clone_size: NA; j_call: TRBJ1-5; v_call: TRBV6-5; d_call: TRBD1; cdr3_nt: TGTGCCAGCAGCGGACAGGGGTATGCCAATCAGCCCCAGCATTTT; cdr3_aa: CASSGQGYANQPQHF
clone_size: NA; j_call: TRBJ2-7; v_call: TRBV28; d_call: NA; cdr3_nt: TGTGCCAGCAGCCAGGAGGGGCAGTACTTC; cdr3_aa: CASSQEGQYF
clone_size: NA; j_call: TRBJ2-2; v_call: TRBV11-2; d_call: NA; cdr3_nt: TGTGCCAGCAGCCTCGACCGATACACGATCACCGGGGAGCTGTTTTTT; cdr3_aa: CASSLDRYTITGELFF
clone_size: many; j_call: TRBJ2-7; v_call: TRBV21-1; d_call: NA; cdr3_nt: TGTGCCAGCAGCAAAGTGATTGGGGACTCGAGACCCGAGCAGTACTTC; cdr3_aa: CASSKVIGDSRPEQYF
clone_size: few; j_call: TRBJ2-3; v_call: TRBV3-1; d_call: TRBD2; cdr3_nt: TGTGCCAGCAGCCAAGATCCGGCGGGGGGGCCAGATACGCAGTATTTT; cdr3_aa: CASSQDPAGGPDTQYF
clone_size: many; j_call: TRBJ2-5; v_call: TRBV28; d_call: TRBD1; cdr3_nt: TGTGCCAGCAGCCTTAGACAGGGATGGGCCCAGTACTTC; cdr3_aa: CASSLRQGWAQYF
clone_size: many; j_call: TRBJ2-1; v_call: TRBV24-1; d_call: TRBD2; cdr3_nt: TGTGCCACCAGATTTGAGGGCGGGGGCAATGAGCAGTTCTTC; cdr3_aa: CATRFEGGGNEQFF
clone_size: few; j_call: TRBJ1-1; v_call: TRBV4-1; d_call: TRBD1; cdr3_nt: TGCGCCAGCAGCCTTGGACAGGGCAGTTTTAGGACTGAAGCTTTCTTT; cdr3_aa: CASSLGQGSFRTEAFF
clone_size: many; j_call: TRBJ1-1; v_call: TRBV4-3; d_call: TRBD1; cdr3_nt: TGCGCCAGCAGCCAATGGACAGGAGGAACTGAAGCTTTCTTT; cdr3_aa: CASSQWTGGTEAFF
clone_size: few; j_call: TRBJ2-7; v_call: TRBV28; d_call: TRBD2; cdr3_nt: TGTGCCAGCAGTTTAGTAGTAGCGGGAGGGTCCGAGCAGTACTTC; cdr3_aa: CASSLVVAGGSEQYF
clone_size: many; j_call: TRBJ2-2; v_call: TRBV19; d_call: TRBD2; cdr3_nt: TGTGCCAGTAGTATACCGAGCGGGAGTAGAACCGGGGAGCTGTTTTTT; cdr3_aa: CASSIPSGSRTGELFF
clone_size: many; j_call: TRBJ2-1; v_call: TRBV2; d_call: TRBD2; cdr3_nt: TGTGCCAGCAGGGATACTAGCGGGACGTACAATGAGCAGTTCTTC; cdr3_aa: CASRDTSGTYNEQFF
clone_size: many; j_call: TRBJ2-2; v_call: TRBV29-1; d_call: NA; cdr3_nt: TGCAGCGTTTCTGTGGGTCCCCCGAACACCGGGGAGCTGTTTTTT; cdr3_aa: CSVSVGPPNTGELFF
clone_size: many; j_call: TRBJ2-7; v_call: TRBV28; d_call: NA; cdr3_nt: TGTGCCACCTCTAGATCCTCCTACGAGCAGTACTTC; cdr3_aa: CATSRSSYEQYF
clone_size: many; j_call: TRBJ2-1; v_call: TRBV10-2; d_call: NA; cdr3_nt: TGCGCCAGCTTGGACACTCGTAGCTCCTACAATGAGCAGTTCTTC; cdr3_aa: CASLDTRSSYNEQFF
clone_size: medium-sized; j_call: TRBJ2-6; v_call: TRBV20-1; d_call: NA; cdr3_nt: TGCAGTGCTATACAGGGCTCTGGGGCCAACGTCCTGACTTTC; cdr3_aa: CSAIQGSGANVLTF
clone_size: NA; j_call: TRBJ2-3; v_call: TRBV12-5; d_call: NA; cdr3_nt: TGTGCTAGTGGGTACTCTACAGATACGCAGTATTTT; cdr3_aa: CASGYSTDTQYF
clone_size: medium-sized; j_call: TRBJ2-1; v_call: TRBV10-3; d_call: NA; cdr3_nt: TGTGCCATCAGTGGGACAGACAATGAGCAGTTCTTC; cdr3_aa: CAISGTDNEQFF
clone_size: NA; j_call: TRBJ1-2; v_call: TRBV28; d_call: NA; cdr3_nt: TGTGCCAGCAGGTTTACCTTTCGACAGCGGAAAACCTATGGCTACACCTTC; cdr3_aa: CASRFTFRQRKTYGYTF
clone_size: few; j_call: TRBJ2-2; v_call: TRBV5-1; d_call: NA; cdr3_nt: TGCGCCAGCAGTCGGGCCGGGGGCGGGAACACCGGGGAGCTGTTTTTT; cdr3_aa: CASSRAGGGNTGELFF
clone_size: many; j_call: TRBJ2-4; v_call: TRBV2; d_call: NA; cdr3_nt: TGTGCCAGCAGTGACTCGATTCAGTACTTC; cdr3_aa: CASSDSIQYF
clone_size: many; j_call: TRBJ2-2; v_call: TRBV12-3/TRBV12-4; d_call: NA; cdr3_nt: TGTGCCAGCAGTCAAACCGGGGAGCTGTTTTTT; cdr3_aa: CASSQTGELFF
clone_size: NA; j_call: TRBJ2-3; v_call: TRBV28; d_call: TRBD1; cdr3_nt: TGTGCCAGCAGTTTCGGGACAGGTCCTAGGGGAGATACGCAGTATTTT; cdr3_aa: CASSFGTGPRGDTQYF
clone_size: many; j_call: TRBJ1-5; v_call: TRBV20-1; d_call: NA; cdr3_nt: TGCAGTGCTAGAGCTGCCCCGGGCTTCATCGTTCAGCCCCAGCATTTT; cdr3_aa: CSARAAPGFIVQPQHF
clone_size: many; j_call: TRBJ1-2; v_call: TRBV4-3; d_call: NA; cdr3_nt: TGCGCCAGCAGCCAAGATCGGAAAGGGGGAGACTATGGCTACACCTTC; cdr3_aa: CASSQDRKGGDYGYTF